The 7 T cell receptor beta chains listed next were all sequenced from one sample in a study of T cells in localized non-small cell lung cancer. TCRdb's table, derived via immunoSEQ multiplex PCR, lists solely in-frame clones and lacks some. The sample includes 40,000 to 60,000 clones, roughly 79% of them seen just once. The material sequenced was peripheral blood mononuclear cells, taken before any cancer treatment. These receptors were obtained from a man between 40 and 69 years old with stage III lung adenocarcinoma.

The chain recombines TRBV15 with TRBJ2-7, with 8 bases that match TRBD1. CDR3 length: 14 residues. Germline V gene data show CDR1 as LNHNV and CDR2 as YYDKDF (reference sequence). J lost 4 bases, V lost 1 base, and 3 bases had no gene match. The CDR3 coding sequence is TGTGCCACCAGCAGAGTCAGGGGGCGGTACGAGCAGTACTTC. Residues: CATSRVRGRYEQYF. The variable domain in full, with the rest retrieved from reference TRBV15 and TRBJ2-7, is DAMVIQNPRYQVTQFGKPVTLSCSQTLNHNVMYWYQQKSSQAPKLLFHYYDKDFNNEADTPDNFQSRRPNTSFCFLDIRSPGLGDTAMYLCATSRVRGRYEQYFGPGTRLTVT.

The chain combines TRBV30 with TRBJ1-4; no clear D gene. Looked up from germline, CDR1 is GTSNPN and CDR2 is SVGIG (reference sequence). The CDR3 is made up of 14 amino acids. Trimming removed 1 base from V and 3 bases from J, with 9 bases in between. The CDR3 protein is CAWSDTGSNEKLFF. In DNA, the CDR3 is TGTGCCTGGAGTGATACTGGCTCTAATGAAAAACTGTTTTTT.

This clone was recorded a few times. CDR3 DNA sequence: TGCGCCAGCAGCTTGGCCCTAACGACAGGAGGGGATCAGCCCCAGCATTTT. Protein product: CASSLALTTGGDQPQHF. The V gene is TRBV5-1, the J gene TRBJ1-5; possible D gene TRBD1, 6 bases. V was clipped by 0 bases and J by 5 bases, with 18 bases between them. The germline CDR1 and CDR2 sequences are SGHRS and YFSETQ. This CDR3 has 17 amino acids.

The chain is built from TRBV2 and TRBJ1-4; the match to TRBD1 covers 7 bases. CDR3 length: 13 residues. Germline CDR1 and CDR2: SNHLY and FYNNEI. The J segment lost 3 bases and the V segment lost 6 bases, leaving 1 base of the junction unmatched. CDR3 sequence reads: CASSGTANEKLFF. The CDR3 coding sequence is TGTGCCAGCAGCGGGACAGCTAATGAAAAACTGTTTTTT.

This chain uses TRBV5-1 with TRBJ1-1; D is possibly TRBD1 (6 bases). The CDR3 runs to 15 residues. V dropped 4 bases and J dropped 5 bases, with 18 bases sitting between them. CDR1 is SGHRS, CDR2 YFSETQ, per germline. The CDR3 DNA reads as TGCGCCAGCAGCGTAACAGGGCCAGGGGTAACTGAAGCTTTCTTT. This sequence encodes CASSVTGPGVTEAFF.

CDR3 nucleotide sequence: TGTGCCATCAGTGACGGACAGAATTATGGCTACACCTTC. As protein: CAISDGQNYGYTF. V usage is TRBV10-3 and J usage is TRBJ1-2; maybe TRBD1 (6 bases). The CDR3 consists of 13 residues. Trimming cost V 3 bases and J 5 bases, with 10 bases left between them. Per the germline V gene, CDR1 is ENHRY and CDR2 is SYGVKD.

The CDR3 reads CASSPGQDSYEQYF. CDR3 coding DNA: TGTGCCAGCTCACCAGGACAGGATTCCTACGAGCAGTACTTC. V is TRBV18 and J is TRBJ2-7, with TRBD1 matching 7 bases. Germline lookup yields CDR1 KGHSH and CDR2 LQKENI. This CDR3 has 14 amino acids. After removal of 2 bases from V and 1 base from J, the junction contained 2 bases not matched to a gene. The variable domain in full, completed from reference TRBV18 and TRBJ2-7, reads NAGVMQNPRHLVRRRGQEARLRCSPMKGHSHVYWYRQLPEEGLKFMVYLQKENIIDESGMPKERFSAEFPKEGPSILRIQQVVRGDSAAYFCASSPGQDSYEQYFGPGTRLTVT.